The clone carrying this TCR beta chain was counted between two and nine times. The antigen is unknown. A single record per CDR3 protein comes from TCRdb applying MiXCR to the 5' RACE reads. Of hundreds of thousands of distinct CDR3 sequences in the sample, roughly 20% are singletons; the top ten hold about 8.1%. This sample is part of a study of T-cell memory formation after mild COVID-19. On the study more broadly: In these data, TCR clusters were largely donor specific. The study, taken as a whole, reports: CD4+ contracting clones were mainly CM and EM; CD8+ ones, EMRA. The SARS-CoV-2 specificity of second-wave clones reaching peak at day 37 remained unverified.

Germline-derived CDR1 and CDR2 are DFQATT and SNEGSKA (reference sequence). CDR3 length equals 17 residues. Trimming pared 1 base from V and 4 bases from J, leaving 22 bases between. The clonotype comes from an adult woman who had mild COVID-19 (a few samples of this study predate the infection). Cell type and time point are not known. Material: PBMCs or a T cell subset sorted from them (not recorded which). The chain combines TRBV20-1 with TRBJ1-1; D is unresolved. In DNA form, the CDR3 reads TGCAGTGCTAGAGGAAGCCTATTTGGAGGGATGGCCACTGAAGCTTTCTTT. Its protein product is CSARGSLFGGMATEAFF.